The rows below give T cell receptor beta chains drawn from one sample of a study of graft-versus-host responses after intestinal transplantation. No antigens are known for them. TCRdb's copy holds only in-frame clones and misses some; the assay was immunoSEQ multiplex PCR. The sample contains about 120,000 clones, around 93% of which appear only once. Source: unstimulated CD4+ T cells sorted from spleen or lymph node cells, taken before intestinal transplant. All receptors derive from a human donor who received an intestinal transplant. Each CDR3 is given without its conserved first and last residue. The order of the fields is CDR3 length, clone size, V gene, CDR3 protein. Clone size is not always given. Where it is, it says once, few, many or a class for expanded clones.

len: 14; abundance: .; v_gene: TRBV27; CDR3aa: ASSLLSGTVDNEQF
len: 14; abundance: .; v_gene: TRBV7-3; CDR3aa: ASSLFGPWGQETQY
len: 17; abundance: .; v_gene: TRBV6-1; CDR3aa: ASSESKATGGLRTDTQY
len: 11; abundance: .; v_gene: TRBV6-5; CDR3aa: ASSEHRGIGYT
len: 11; abundance: once; v_gene: TRBV30; CDR3aa: AWSDRFGDGYT
len: 12; abundance: .; v_gene: TRBV7-9; CDR3aa: ASSSLGGGQPQH
len: 14; abundance: .; v_gene: TRBV18; CDR3aa: ASSPREDTKNTEAF
len: 13; abundance: .; v_gene: TRBV7-9; CDR3aa: ASSLGGGDDNEQF
len: 13; abundance: .; v_gene: TRBV7-3; CDR3aa: ASSPPGQGKNEQF
len: 13; abundance: .; v_gene: TRBV11-3; CDR3aa: ASSFTGSSTDTQY
len: 9; abundance: .; v_gene: TRBV29-1; CDR3aa: SVGGWPKVF
len: 11; abundance: once; v_gene: TRBV2; CDR3aa: ASRYTRGYGYT
len: 13; abundance: once; v_gene: TRBV9; CDR3aa: ASSVSTSGINEQF
len: 13; abundance: .; v_gene: TRBV7-9; CDR3aa: ASSPQGALNYEQY
len: 13; abundance: once; v_gene: TRBV5-1; CDR3aa: ASSLWVAGSDTQY
len: 13; abundance: .; v_gene: TRBV18; CDR3aa: ASSGEHPTIGTQY
len: 12; abundance: .; v_gene: TRBV30; CDR3aa: AWRQGLAGGGQY
len: 12; abundance: .; v_gene: TRBV18; CDR3aa: ASSPNANTGELF
len: 12; abundance: .; v_gene: TRBV11-2; CDR3aa: ASSPDRAGEKLF
len: 15; abundance: .; v_gene: TRBV14; CDR3aa: ASSQDWGTSVQETQY
len: 14; abundance: .; v_gene: TRBV21-1; CDR3aa: ASSKGCRTDTTEAF
len: 13; abundance: .; v_gene: TRBV2; CDR3aa: ASSVGVAYNSPLH
len: 16; abundance: .; v_gene: TRBV18; CDR3aa: ASSPVTANEHSKNIQY
len: 11; abundance: .; v_gene: TRBV6-5; CDR3aa: ASSLSQQETQY
len: 14; abundance: .; v_gene: TRBV11-1; CDR3aa: ASTQTGTSAVNEQF
len: 14; abundance: once; v_gene: TRBV15; CDR3aa: ATSFLHRSGANVLT